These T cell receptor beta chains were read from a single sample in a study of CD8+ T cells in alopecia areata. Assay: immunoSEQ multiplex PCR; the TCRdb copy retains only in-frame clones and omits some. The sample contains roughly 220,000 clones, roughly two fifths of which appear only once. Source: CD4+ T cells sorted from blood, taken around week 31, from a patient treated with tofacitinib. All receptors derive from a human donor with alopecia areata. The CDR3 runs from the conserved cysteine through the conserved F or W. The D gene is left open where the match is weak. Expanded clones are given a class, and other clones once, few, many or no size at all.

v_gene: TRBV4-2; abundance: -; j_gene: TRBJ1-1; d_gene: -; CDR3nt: TGTGCCAGCAGCCCTAATCCGGGCCCCGCGGCCACTGAAGCTTTCTTT; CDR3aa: CASSPNPGPAATEAFF
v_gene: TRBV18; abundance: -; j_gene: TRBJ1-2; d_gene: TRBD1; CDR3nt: TGTGCCAGCTCACCAGGGGACAGGATTAACTATGGCTACACCTTC; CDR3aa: CASSPGDRINYGYTF
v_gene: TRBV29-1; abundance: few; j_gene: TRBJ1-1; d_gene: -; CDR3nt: TGCAGCGTTGACGGGCGGGGGAAGGCTTTCTTT; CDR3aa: CSVDGRGKAFF
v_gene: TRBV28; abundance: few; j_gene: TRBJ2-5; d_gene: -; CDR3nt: TGTGCCAGCAGTAAAGGCGGGACCAAACAAGAGACCCAGTACTTC; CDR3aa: CASSKGGTKQETQYF
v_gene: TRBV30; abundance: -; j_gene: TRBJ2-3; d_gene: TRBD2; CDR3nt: TGTGCCTGGAGTGGGTATTCTAGCGGGAGGGCAGATACGCAGTATTTT; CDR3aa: CAWSGYSSGRADTQYF
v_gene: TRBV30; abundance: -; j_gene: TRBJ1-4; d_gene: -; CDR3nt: TGTGCCCTCGGATCGGGAAGTGAAAAACTGTTTTTT; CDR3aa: CALGSGSEKLFF
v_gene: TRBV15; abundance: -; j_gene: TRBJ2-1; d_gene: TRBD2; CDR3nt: TGTGCCACCAGCAGGGCCGGACTAGCGGACGCCTACAATGAGCAGTTCTTC; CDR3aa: CATSRAGLADAYNEQFF
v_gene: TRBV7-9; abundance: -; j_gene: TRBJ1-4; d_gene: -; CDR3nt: TGTGCCAGCAGCTTAGACGGGGGTGATGAAAAACTGTTTTTT; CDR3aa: CASSLDGGDEKLFF
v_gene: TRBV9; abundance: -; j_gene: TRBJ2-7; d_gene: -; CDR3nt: TGTGCCAGCAGCCCTCGGAGGGCAAACTACGAGCAGTACTTC; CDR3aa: CASSPRRANYEQYF
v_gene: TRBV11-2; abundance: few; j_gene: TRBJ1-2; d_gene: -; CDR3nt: TGTGCCAGCAGCGTAGACAGGGGCTACACCTTC; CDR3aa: CASSVDRGYTF
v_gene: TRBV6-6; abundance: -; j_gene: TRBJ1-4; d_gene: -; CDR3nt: TGTGCCAGCTCCAGTCCCAATGAGGGTAATGAAAAACTGTTTTTT; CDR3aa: CASSSPNEGNEKLFF
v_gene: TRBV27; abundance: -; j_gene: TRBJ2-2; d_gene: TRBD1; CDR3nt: TGTGCCAGCAACAAAGGACAGGGGTACACCGGGGAGCTGTTTTTT; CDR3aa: CASNKGQGYTGELFF
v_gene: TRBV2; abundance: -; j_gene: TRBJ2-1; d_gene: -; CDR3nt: TGTGCCAGCACCCCCGGGGTATACCATGAGCAGTTCTTC; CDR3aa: CASTPGVYHEQFF
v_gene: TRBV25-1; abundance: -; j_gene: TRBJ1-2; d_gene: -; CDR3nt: TGTGCCAGCAGCGAGGGAGCAATCTATGGCTACACCTTC; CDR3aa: CASSEGAIYGYTF
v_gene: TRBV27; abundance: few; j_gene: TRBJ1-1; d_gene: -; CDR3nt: TGTGCCAGCCGACAACTCGGGGCTGAAGCTTTCTTT; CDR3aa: CASRQLGAEAFF
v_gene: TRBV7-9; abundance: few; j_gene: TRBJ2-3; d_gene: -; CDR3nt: TGTGCCAGCAGCCTCGGACTGGTAGATACGCAGTATTTT; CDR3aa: CASSLGLVDTQYF
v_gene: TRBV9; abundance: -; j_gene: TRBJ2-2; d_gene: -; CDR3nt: TGTGCCAGCAGCGTAGCAGGCGGGGAGCTGTTTTTT; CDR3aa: CASSVAGGELFF
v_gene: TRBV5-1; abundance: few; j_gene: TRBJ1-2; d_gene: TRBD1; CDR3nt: TGCGCCAGCACCGAGGGGACAGCTAACTATGGCTACACCTTC; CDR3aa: CASTEGTANYGYTF
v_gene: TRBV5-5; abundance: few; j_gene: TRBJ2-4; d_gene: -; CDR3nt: TGTGCCAGCAGCGTTGGGACTGCCGCCAAAAACATTCAGTACTTC; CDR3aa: CASSVGTAAKNIQYF
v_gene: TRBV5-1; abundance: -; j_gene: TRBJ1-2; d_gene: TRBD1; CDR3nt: TGCGCCAGCAGCTTGGGGACAGGGAATGGCTACACCTTC; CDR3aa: CASSLGTGNGYTF
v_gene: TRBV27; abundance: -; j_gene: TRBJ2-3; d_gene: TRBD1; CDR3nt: TGTGCCAGCACCCGTGAACGGACAGGGGGCAGGGATACGCAGTATTTT; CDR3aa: CASTRERTGGRDTQYF
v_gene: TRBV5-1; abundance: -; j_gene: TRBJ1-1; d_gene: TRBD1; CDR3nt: TGCGCCAGCAGCAGACTGGGACAGGTGAACACTGAAGCTTTCTTT; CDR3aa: CASSRLGQVNTEAFF
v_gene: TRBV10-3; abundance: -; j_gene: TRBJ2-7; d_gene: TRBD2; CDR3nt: TGTGCCATCAGTGATCCAGCGGGAGTGAGTTACGAGCAGTACTTC; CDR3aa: CAISDPAGVSYEQYF
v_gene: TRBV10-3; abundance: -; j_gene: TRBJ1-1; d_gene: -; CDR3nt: TGTGCCATCAGTGTAAAACAGGGTGAAGCTTTCTTT; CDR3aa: CAISVKQGEAFF
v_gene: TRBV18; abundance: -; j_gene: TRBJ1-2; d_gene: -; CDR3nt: TGTGCCAGCTCACCACGGGCACGTCAGGGGTTCTACGGCTACACCTTC; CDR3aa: CASSPRARQGFYGYTF
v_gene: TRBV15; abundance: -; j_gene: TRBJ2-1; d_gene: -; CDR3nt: TGTGCCACCAGCAGCGAGGGGCTTGAGCAGTTCTTC; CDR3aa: CATSSEGLEQFF
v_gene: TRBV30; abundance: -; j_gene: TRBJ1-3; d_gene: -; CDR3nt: TGTGCCTGGAGGGTAAAAGGGACCTCTGGAAACACCATATATTTT; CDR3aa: CAWRVKGTSGNTIYF
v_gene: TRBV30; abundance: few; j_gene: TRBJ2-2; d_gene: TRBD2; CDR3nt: TGTGCCTGGAGTTTAACCCTTTCCTCTAGCGGAGGCACCGGGGAGCTGTTTTTT; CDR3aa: CAWSLTLSSSGGTGELFF
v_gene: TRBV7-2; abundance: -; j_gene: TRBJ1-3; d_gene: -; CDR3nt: TGTGCCAGCAGCTTAGTTCCGGGCTCTGGAAACACCATATATTTT; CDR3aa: CASSLVPGSGNTIYF
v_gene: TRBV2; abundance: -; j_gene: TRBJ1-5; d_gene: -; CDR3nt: TGTGCCACCTCGCTGGAGGGGAGGCAGCCCCAGCATTTT; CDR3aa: CATSLEGRQPQHF
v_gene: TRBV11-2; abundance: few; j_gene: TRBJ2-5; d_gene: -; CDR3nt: TGTGCCAGCAGAATGGGGGAGACCCAGTACTTC; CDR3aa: CASRMGETQYF
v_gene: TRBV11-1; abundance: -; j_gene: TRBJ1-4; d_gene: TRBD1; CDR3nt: TGTGCCAGCAGCTTTCGACAGGGAGAAAAACTGTTTTTT; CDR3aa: CASSFRQGEKLFF
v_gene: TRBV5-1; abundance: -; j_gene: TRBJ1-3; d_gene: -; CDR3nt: TGCGCCAGCAGCCAGGGACTTCATTCTGGAAACACCATATATTTT; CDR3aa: CASSQGLHSGNTIYF
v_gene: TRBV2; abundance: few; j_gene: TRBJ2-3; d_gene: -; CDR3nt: TGTGCCAGCAGGAAAGGGGGGGCGGTTGCAGATACGCAGTATTTT; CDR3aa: CASRKGGAVADTQYF
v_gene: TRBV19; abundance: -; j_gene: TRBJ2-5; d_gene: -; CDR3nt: TGTGCCAGTAGTATCTCACCGGGAGCGCCCGGTCGGGAGACCCAGTACTTC; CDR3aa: CASSISPGAPGRETQYF
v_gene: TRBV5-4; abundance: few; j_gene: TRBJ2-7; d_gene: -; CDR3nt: TGTGCCAGCAGCTTGGCCTTGTACGAGCAGTACTTC; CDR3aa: CASSLALYEQYF
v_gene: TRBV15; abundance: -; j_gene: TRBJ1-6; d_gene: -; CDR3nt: TGTGCCACCAGCAGAGAGCTGAAGGGGAATTCACCCCTCCACTTT; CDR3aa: CATSRELKGNSPLHF
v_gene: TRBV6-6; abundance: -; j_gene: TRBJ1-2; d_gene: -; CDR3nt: TGTGCCAGCTCACGGGGGATTCAGGCCTCCTATGGCTACACCTTC; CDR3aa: CASSRGIQASYGYTF
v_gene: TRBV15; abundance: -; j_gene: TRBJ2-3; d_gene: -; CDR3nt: TGTGCCACCAGCAGAGGAGATACGCAGTATTTT; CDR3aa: CATSRGDTQYF
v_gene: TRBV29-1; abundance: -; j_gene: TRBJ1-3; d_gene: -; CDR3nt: TGCAGCGTTGTTTCATCTGGAAACACCATATATTTT; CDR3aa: CSVVSSGNTIYF
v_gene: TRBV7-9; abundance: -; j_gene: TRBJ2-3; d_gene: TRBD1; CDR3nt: TGTGCCAGCAGCTGGGGACAGCGCACAGATACGCAGTATTTT; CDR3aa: CASSWGQRTDTQYF
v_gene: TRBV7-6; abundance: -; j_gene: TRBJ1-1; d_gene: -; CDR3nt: TGTGCCAGCAGCACGACAGTTGGGACTGAAGCTTTCTTT; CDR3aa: CASSTTVGTEAFF
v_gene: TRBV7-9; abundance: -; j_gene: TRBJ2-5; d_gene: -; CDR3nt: TGTGCCAGCAGCTCCCGAGGGGAAGAGACCCAGTACTTC; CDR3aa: CASSSRGEETQYF